A single sample gave rise to the 31 T cell receptor beta chains below, sequenced in a study of blood T cell repertoires in COVID-19. Produced via immunoSEQ multiplex PCR; TCRdb's table is partial and in-frame only. In the table there are some 240,000 clones, approximately 89% of which are singletons. Sequencing was carried out using peripheral blood. These receptors all come from a woman between 65 and 79 years old with COVID-19, enrolled during active disease.

This clone was found once. V gene TRBV9 combines with J gene TRBJ1-1, with D maybe TRBD1 (5 bases). Germline V gene data show CDR1 as SGDLS and CDR2 as YYNGEE. Trimming pared 3 bases from V and 0 bases from J, leaving 9 bases between. The CDR3 extends over 14 amino acids. The CDR3 nucleotides read TGTGCCAGCAGCGCAGGGTTAGTGAACACTGAAGCTTTCTTT. Translation: CASSAGLVNTEAFF.

The V gene is TRBV2, the J gene TRBJ1-3; 7 nucleotides line up with TRBD1. The J segment lost 0 bases and the V segment lost 4 bases, leaving 3 bases of the junction unmatched. CDR3 length: 15 residues. Germline CDR1 is SNHLY and CDR2 is FYNNEI. CDR3 loop: CASSVDRLSGNTIYF. CDR3 nucleotide sequence: TGTGCCAGCAGTGTGGACAGGCTCTCTGGAAACACCATATATTTT.

The chain recombines TRBV29-1 with TRBJ1-5; TRBD1 matches 8 bases. V lost 6 bases and J lost 0; bases outside the gene matches: 7. The CDR3 runs 15 residues. Germline assignment: CDR1 SQVTM and CDR2 ANQGSEA. The CDR3 DNA sequence: TGCAGCGTACAAAAGACAGGGGATAGCAATCAGCCCCAGCATTTT. Translated, it gives CSVQKTGDSNQPQHF.

The chain recombines TRBV30 with TRBJ2-7, with 12 bases identical to TRBD1. The V gene end was trimmed by 3 bases and the J gene end by 10 bases; junction bases not matched to a gene: 13. The CDR3 loop spans 15 amino acids. Germline V gives CDR1 GTSNPN, CDR2 SVGIG (reference sequence). In DNA, the CDR3 is TGTGCCTGGAGCGCCCGGGACAGGGGGCATCAAGGTCAGTACTTC. Translation gives CAWSARDRGHQGQYF. Together with reference TRBV30 and TRBJ2-7, the CDR3 gives the full variable domain: SQTIHQWPATLVQPVGSPLSLECTVEGTSNPNLYWYRQAAGRGLQLLFYSVGIGQISSEVPQNLSASRPQDRQFILSSKKLLLSDSGFYLCAWSARDRGHQGQYFGPGTRLTVT.

This sequence joins TRBV2 and TRBJ2-5, with D possibly TRBD2 on 6 matching bases. Per the germline V gene, CDR1 is SNHLY and CDR2 is FYNNEI. Trimming shortened V by 3 bases and J by 4 bases, and 21 bases separated the two germline ends. CDR3 size: 17 residues. The CDR3 here is CASSDFGAGPKGETQYF. The DNA for the CDR3 is TGTGCCAGCAGTGATTTTGGTGCGGGACCAAAGGGAGAGACCCAGTACTTC. Full variable domain (remainder filled in from reference TRBV2 and TRBJ2-5): EPEVTQTPSHQVTQMGQEVILRCVPISNHLYFYWYRQILGQKVEFLVSFYNNEISEKSEIFDDQFSVERPDGSNFTLKIRSTKLEDSAMYFCASSDFGAGPKGETQYFGPGTRLLVL.

This chain links TRBV11-2 with TRBJ2-2, with TRBD2 identical over 12 bases. V trimming: 5 bases; J trimming: 4 bases; junction bases outside the gene matches: 8. The length of the CDR3 is 17 residues. Germline-derived CDR1 and CDR2 are SGHAT and FQNNGV. The CDR3: CASSGASGRAPTGELFF. CDR3 in DNA: TGTGCCAGCAGCGGGGCTAGCGGGAGGGCCCCCACCGGGGAGCTGTTTTTT.

The chain carries TRBV19 and TRBJ2-2; 7 positions agree with TRBD1. This CDR3 is built from 16 residues. V gave up 4 bases and J gave up 0 bases; unmatched junction bases: 5. Germline CDR1 reads LNHDA; CDR2 reads SQIVND (reference sequence). CDR3 nucleotides: TGTGCCAGTAGTACCCCTCAGGGGGCGAACACCGGGGAGCTGTTTTTT. Encoded protein: CASSTPQGANTGELFF.

The V and J genes are TRBV5-8 and TRBJ1-1, with 11 bases identical to TRBD1. The CDR3 is 15 amino acids. Germline V gives CDR1 SGHTS, CDR2 YDEGEE. Germline trimming cut 4 bases from V and 5 bases from J; bases unmatched to any gene: 7. CDR3 amino acids: CASSARTGGNTEAFF. CDR3 coding DNA: TGTGCCAGCAGCGCCCGGACAGGGGGCAATACTGAAGCTTTCTTT.

The chain joins TRBV4-2 to TRBJ2-7; 11 nucleotides agree with TRBD2. The CDR3 has 18 amino acids. V trimming: 0 bases; J trimming: 4 bases; junction bases outside the gene matches: 11. The V gene's germline CDR1 is LGHNA and CDR2 YNFKEQ. CDR3 sequence reads: CASSQEVLAGAPAYEQYF. For the CDR3, the DNA is TGTGCCAGCAGCCAAGAAGTACTAGCGGGAGCCCCGGCTTACGAGCAGTACTTC.

This clone was detected once. The chain is built from TRBV7-2 and TRBJ1-5, with D possibly TRBD1 on 5 matching bases. The length of the CDR3 is 16 residues. In germline, CDR1 is SGHTA, CDR2 FQGNSA. Trimming removed 2 bases from V and 5 bases from J, with 16 bases in between. CDR3 in amino acids: CASSLRVGTGDQPQHF. CDR3 DNA: TGTGCCAGCAGCTTAAGGGTCGGTACGGGGGATCAGCCCCAGCATTTT. Supplemented by reference TRBV7-2 and TRBJ1-5, the full variable domain reads GAGVSQSPSNKVTEKGKDVELRCDPISGHTALYWYRQSLGQGLEFLIYFQGNSAPDKSGLPSDRFSAERTGGSVSTLTIQRTQQEDSAVYLCASSLRVGTGDQPQHFGDGTRLSIL.

The chain has TRBV29-1 and TRBJ1-5; D is perhaps TRBD1 (5 bases). CDR3 length: 13 residues. The germline V gene encodes CDR1 SQVTM and CDR2 ANQGSEA. V was cut by 7 bases and J by 6 bases, with 16 bases left in between. The DNA for the CDR3 is TGCAGCGCCAGGGATGCTGAAGGTCAGCCCCAGCATTTT. It translates to CSARDAEGQPQHF.

The V call is TRBV30, the J call TRBJ1-1; the D is unclear. This CDR3 is 12 amino acids long. Per germline, CDR1 GTSNPN and CDR2 SVGIG (reference sequence). Trimming cost V 3 bases and J 11 bases, with 16 bases left between them. CDR3: CAWRGGHFGAFF. CDR3 DNA sequence: TGTGCCTGGAGAGGCGGGCACTTTGGGGCTTTCTTT. The variable domain in full, completed from reference TRBV30 and TRBJ1-1, reads SQTIHQWPATLVQPVGSPLSLECTVEGTSNPNLYWYRQAAGRGLQLLFYSVGIGQISSEVPQNLSASRPQDRQFILSSKKLLLSDSGFYLCAWRGGHFGAFFGQGTRLTVV.

The V gene is TRBV15, the J gene TRBJ2-2, with D possibly being TRBD1 (6 bases). This CDR3 comprises 17 residues. With 4 bases removed from V and 4 bases from J, the gap between germline ends came to 19 bases. Germline V gene sequence: CDR1 LNHNV, CDR2 YYDKDF (reference sequence). The CDR3 here is CATSTGTPLGATGELFF. CDR3 sequence (DNA): TGTGCCACCAGCACCGGGACACCCCTCGGGGCCACCGGGGAGCTGTTTTTT.

V gene TRBV10-3 combines with J gene TRBJ1-3; 10 bases line up with TRBD1. CDR3 length equals 16 residues. Germline CDR1 ENHRY, CDR2 SYGVKD. The V segment lost 3 bases and the J segment 4 bases; nucleotides outside the gene matches: 6. CDR3 sequence reads: CAISDSDRGPGNTIYF. The CDR3 DNA reads TGTGCCATCAGTGATTCTGACAGGGGGCCAGGAAACACCATATATTTT.

V gene TRBV20-1 combines with J gene TRBJ1-2, with D unclear. Trimming stripped 3 bases from V and 5 bases from J, with 10 bases between. Germline CDR1 DFQATT, CDR2 SNEGSKA (reference sequence). CDR3 length equals 12 residues. The CDR3 DNA follows: TGCAGTGCTAGTGCCGGTTATTATGGCTACACCTTC. It encodes CSASAGYYGYTF.

CDR3 nucleotides: TGCAGCGTTGTTCGACAGGGGTTCACAGATACGCAGTATTTT. Its translation is CSVVRQGFTDTQYF. The chain combines TRBV29-1 with TRBJ2-3, with 8 bases that match TRBD1. J lost 2 bases, V lost 4 bases, and 5 bases had no gene match. The CDR3 has 14 residues. The germline V gene has CDR1 SQVTM and CDR2 ANQGSEA.

This clone was seen only once. The genes are TRBV3-1 (or the pseudogene TRBV3-2) and TRBJ1-3; maybe TRBD1 (6 bases). The CDR3 consists of 15 residues. The germline gives CDR1 LGHDT, CDR2 YNNKEL (reference sequence). The germline V and J ends were trimmed by 3 bases and 0 bases, with 9 bases remaining between them. The CDR3 sequence: CASSHTGFSGNTIYF. The CDR3 DNA reads as TGTGCCAGCAGCCATACAGGGTTCTCTGGAAACACCATATATTTT.

The V gene is TRBV5-1, the J gene TRBJ1-1; D not resolved. This CDR3 has 13 amino acids. CDR1 and CDR2 (germline): SGHRS, YFSETQ. The ends were cut back, 6 bases at V and 5 bases at J, with 14 bases in the middle. The CDR3 sequence is CASTMETLTEAFF. CDR3 coding DNA: TGCGCCAGCACCATGGAGACTCTTACTGAAGCTTTCTTT.

This clone appeared a few times. The chain links TRBV30 to TRBJ1-2, with 7 bases lining up with TRBD1. Losses at the gene ends were 3 bases for V and 2 bases for J; bases not matched to a gene: 3. CDR3 length: 13 amino acids. Germline V gene data show CDR1 as GTSNPN and CDR2 as SVGIG (reference sequence). The CDR3 nucleotides are TGTGCCTGGAGGAAGGGACAGAACTATGGCTACACCTTC. It encodes CAWRKGQNYGYTF.

This sequence joins TRBV7-3 and TRBJ2-1, with TRBD2 matching 9 bases. The CDR3 is made up of 15 amino acids. Trimming cost V 4 bases and J 7 bases; bases outside gene matches: 8. Looked up from germline, CDR1 is SGHTA and CDR2 is FQGTGA. CDR3: CASSSVSGSKNEQFF. Written as DNA, the CDR3 is TGTGCCAGCAGCTCGGTTAGCGGGAGTAAGAATGAGCAGTTCTTC. Full variable domain (rest looked up from reference TRBV7-3 and TRBJ2-1): GAGVSQTPSNKVTEKGKYVELRCDPISGHTALYWYRQSLGQGPEFLIYFQGTGAADDSGLPNDRFFAVRPEGSVSTLKIQRTERGDSAVYLCASSSVSGSKNEQFFGPGTRLTVL.

The chain combines TRBV6-2 or TRBV6-3 with TRBJ1-5; D unresolved. This CDR3 has 19 amino acids. V lost 2 bases and J lost 2, with 22 bases in between. Germline V gene sequence: CDR1 MNHEY, CDR2 SVGEGT. CDR3 protein: CASSYPTGRGVKGNQPQHF. The CDR3 DNA sequence: TGTGCCAGCAGTTACCCAACCGGGCGGGGAGTAAAGGGCAATCAGCCCCAGCATTTT.

This chain joins TRBV27 and TRBJ1-6; 10 nucleotides line up with TRBD1. V shed 5 bases, J shed 0 bases, and the junction held 16 bases outside the gene matches. From germline, CDR1 is MNHEY and CDR2 SMNVEV (reference sequence). The CDR3 is made up of 21 amino acids. The CDR3 DNA reads TGTGCCAGCAGTCCTTACCGACAGGGGGCGGCCCAAAGCTCCTATAATTCACCCCTCCACTTT. This sequence encodes CASSPYRQGAAQSSYNSPLHF.

This rearrangement joins TRBV4-3 to TRBJ2-3, with D possibly being TRBD1 (6 bases). Per the germline V gene, CDR1 is LGHNA and CDR2 is YSLEER. Trimming took off 4 bases at V and 3 bases at J, with 23 bases between the two ends. CDR3 length: 18 amino acids. The DNA of the CDR3 is TGCGCCAGCAGCCCCCTAAGGGTGGGGGCTGTAGGGACAGATACGCAGTATTTT. Its translation is CASSPLRVGAVGTDTQYF.

The CDR3 coding sequence is TGTGCCAGCAGCACCCGGGGAGGAACTAATGAAAAACTGTTTTTT. This codes for CASSTRGGTNEKLFF. The chain has TRBV9 and TRBJ1-4; no firm D call. The CDR3 covers 15 residues. Germline V gene lookup returns CDR1 SGDLS and CDR2 YYNGEE. V was shortened by 4 bases and J by 1 base, with 11 bases between the two germline ends.

The V and J genes are TRBV21-1 and TRBJ2-7; TRBD1, the table's D call, lacks a check against the DNA. TRBV21-1 represents a pseudogene. CDR3 size: 15 residues. CDR3 DNA sequence: TGTGCCAGCAGCAAAGAGGACAGGAGAAACTACGAGCAGTACTTC. Translating it yields CASSKEDRRNYEQYF.

This rearrangement joins TRBV24-1 to TRBJ2-7; 7 bases agree with TRBD2. There are 14 residues in the CDR3. Losses at the gene ends were 5 bases for V and 3 bases for J; bases not matched to a gene: 6. Germline CDR1 and CDR2: KGHDR and SFDVKD. CDR3 protein: CATSAAGGSYEQYF. In DNA form, the CDR3 reads TGTGCCACCAGTGCAGCCGGCGGGAGCTACGAGCAGTACTTC.

This clone was detected only a few times. This chain connects TRBV3-1 (or the pseudogene TRBV3-2) to TRBJ1-1, with TRBD1 matching over 10 bases. V shed 6 bases and J 10 bases; nucleotides not matched to a gene: 8. The CDR3 has 13 residues. Germline values: CDR1 LGHDT, CDR2 YNNKEL (reference sequence). CDR3 in DNA: TGTGCCAGCAGTCCAAGTAGGGACAGGGGAGCTTTCTTT. Amino acids: CASSPSRDRGAFF.

The chain carries TRBV30 and TRBJ1-3, with D possibly TRBD1 on 5 matching bases. Germline CDR1 and CDR2: GTSNPN and SVGIG (reference sequence). Trimming took 1 base from V and 7 from J, leaving 11 bases between them. The CDR3 length is 13 residues. CDR3 amino acids: CAWSGRVGNTIYF. DNA of the CDR3: TGTGCCTGGAGTGGCAGGGTCGGTAACACCATATATTTT.

In its sample, this clone was seen a few times. Different DNA sequences within this sample yield the same CDR3. The chain is built from TRBV11-2 and TRBJ2-7, with 7 bases lining up with TRBD1. The CDR3 covers 12 residues. Germline V gives CDR1 SGHAT, CDR2 FQNNGV. Trimming at V came to 4 bases and at J to 4 bases, leaving 1 base not matched to a gene. The CDR3: CASSSTGYEQYF. CDR3 DNA sequence: TGTGCCAGCAGCTCGACAGGGTACGAGCAGTACTTC.

The chain joins TRBV6-5 to TRBJ1-1, with D hard to call. Germline V lookup: CDR1 MNHEY, CDR2 SVGAGI. V was shortened by 7 bases and J by 3 bases, with 9 bases between the two germline ends. This CDR3 is built from 12 residues. The CDR3 loop reads CASMSTDTEAFF. DNA for the CDR3: TGTGCCAGCATGAGCACGGACACTGAAGCTTTCTTT.

The chain recombines TRBV9 with TRBJ1-2, with TRBD1 matching over 7 bases. This CDR3 contains 17 residues. After removal of 0 bases from V and 1 base from J, the junction contained 9 bases not matched to a gene. Germline V gene lookup returns CDR1 SGDLS and CDR2 YYNGEE. CDR3 nucleotides: TGTGCCAGCAGCGTAGCTAAGACAGGGATTAATAACTATGGCTACACCTTC. Encoded protein: CASSVAKTGINNYGYTF. Looking up the rest from reference TRBV9 and TRBJ1-2 gives the full variable domain: DSGVTQTPKHLITATGQRVTLRCSPRSGDLSVYWYQQSLDQGLQFLIQYYNGEERAKGNILERFSAQQFPDLHSELNLSSLELGDSALYFCASSVAKTGINNYGYTFGSGTRLTVV.